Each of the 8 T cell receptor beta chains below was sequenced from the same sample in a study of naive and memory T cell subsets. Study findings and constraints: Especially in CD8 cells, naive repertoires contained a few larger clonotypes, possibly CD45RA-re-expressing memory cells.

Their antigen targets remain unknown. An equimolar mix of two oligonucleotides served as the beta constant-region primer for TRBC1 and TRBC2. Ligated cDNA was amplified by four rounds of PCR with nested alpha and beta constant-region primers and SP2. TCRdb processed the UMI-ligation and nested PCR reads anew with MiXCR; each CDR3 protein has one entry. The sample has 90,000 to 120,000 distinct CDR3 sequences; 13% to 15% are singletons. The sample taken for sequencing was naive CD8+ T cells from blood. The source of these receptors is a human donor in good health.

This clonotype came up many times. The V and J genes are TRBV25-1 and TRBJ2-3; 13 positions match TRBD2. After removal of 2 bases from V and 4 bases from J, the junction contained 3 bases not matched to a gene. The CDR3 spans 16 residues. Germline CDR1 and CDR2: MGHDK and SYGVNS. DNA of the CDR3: TGTGCCAGCAGTGAAGGGACTAGCGGGATGTCAGATACGCAGTATTTT. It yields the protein CASSEGTSGMSDTQYF.

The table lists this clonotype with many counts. The CDR3 DNA sequence: TGTGCCAGCAGTTTAAGACTTCTACAAGAGAACACTGAAGCTTTCTTT. Translation: CASSLRLLQENTEAFF. The chain is built from TRBV12-3 or TRBV12-4 and TRBJ1-1; D is ambiguous. The CDR3 is 16 residues long. V lost 2 bases, J lost 1 base, and 14 bases lay in between.

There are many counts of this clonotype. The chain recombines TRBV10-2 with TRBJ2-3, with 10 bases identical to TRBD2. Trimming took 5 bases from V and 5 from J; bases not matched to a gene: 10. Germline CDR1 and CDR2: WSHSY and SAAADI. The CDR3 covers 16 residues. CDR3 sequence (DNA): TGCGCCAGCAGTCCTCGAGCGGGAGGGCTCGGAGATACGCAGTATTTT. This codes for CASSPRAGGLGDTQYF.

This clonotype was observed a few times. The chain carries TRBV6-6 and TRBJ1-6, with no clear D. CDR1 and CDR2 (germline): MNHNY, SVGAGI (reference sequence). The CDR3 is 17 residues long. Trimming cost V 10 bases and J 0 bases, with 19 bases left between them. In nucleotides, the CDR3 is TGTGCCACCTCGCCGTTTGTGGGGAGCTCCTATAATTCACCCCTCCACTTT. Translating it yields CATSPFVGSSYNSPLHF.

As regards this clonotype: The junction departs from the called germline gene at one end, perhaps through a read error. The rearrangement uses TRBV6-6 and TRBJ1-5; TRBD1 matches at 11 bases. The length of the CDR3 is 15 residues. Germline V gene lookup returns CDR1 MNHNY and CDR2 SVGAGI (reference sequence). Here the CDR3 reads CASSPGTGGLQLQHF. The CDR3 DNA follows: TGTGCCAGCAGTCCCGGGACAGGGGGTTTGCAGCTCCAGCATTTT.

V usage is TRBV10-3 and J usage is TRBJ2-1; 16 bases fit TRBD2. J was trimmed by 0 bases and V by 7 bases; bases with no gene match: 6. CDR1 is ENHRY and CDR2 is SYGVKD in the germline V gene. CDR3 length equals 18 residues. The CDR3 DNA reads TGTGCCATCAATTCGGGACTAGCGGGAGGGCCCTCCTACAATGAGCAGTTCTTC. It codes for CAINSGLAGGPSYNEQFF.

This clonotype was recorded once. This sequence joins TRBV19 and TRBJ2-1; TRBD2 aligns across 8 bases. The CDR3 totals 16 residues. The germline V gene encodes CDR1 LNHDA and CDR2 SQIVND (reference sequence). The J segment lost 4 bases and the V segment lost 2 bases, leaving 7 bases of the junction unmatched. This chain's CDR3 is CASSITIIAGYNEQFF. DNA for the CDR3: TGTGCCAGTAGTATAACTATTATAGCGGGGTACAATGAGCAGTTCTTC.

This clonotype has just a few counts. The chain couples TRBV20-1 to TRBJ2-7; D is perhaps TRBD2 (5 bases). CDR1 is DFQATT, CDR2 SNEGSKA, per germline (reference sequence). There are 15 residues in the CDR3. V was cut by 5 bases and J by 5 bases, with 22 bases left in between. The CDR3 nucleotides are TGCAGTGCTCCTGGGTACGAGACGGGGTCGGACGAGCAGTACTTC. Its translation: CSAPGYETGSDEQYF.